The rows below give T cell receptor beta chains drawn from one sample of a study of T cell responses to AZD1222 COVID-19 vaccine. The repertoire was sequenced with immunoSEQ multiplex PCR; TCRdb's copy has only in-frame clones and lacks some. The sample has some 120,000 clones, about 91% seen once; the top ten hold approximately 3%. Sequenced here: peripheral blood, sampled on day 0 of AZD1222 vaccination. These TCRs come from an adult in good health. CDR3s include the opening cysteine and the closing phenylalanine or tryptophan. The D gene is left open where the match is weak. Clone size is not always given. Where it is, it says once, few, many or a class for expanded clones.

d_call j_call clone_size v_call cdr3_aa cdr3_nt
NA TRBJ1-5 NA TRBV27 CASSLIAAGPQHF TGTGCCAGCAGTTTAATCGCTGCTGGGCCCCAGCATTTT
TRBD2 TRBJ2-1 NA TRBV5-8 CASSQGTSAYNEQFF TGTGCCAGCAGCCAAGGGACTAGCGCATACAATGAGCAGTTCTTC
NA TRBJ2-7 NA TRBV5-6 CASSFRSYEQYF TGTGCCAGCAGCTTTCGTTCCTACGAGCAGTACTTC
TRBD1 TRBJ2-1 NA TRBV18 CASSPRTGGTYNEQFF TGTGCCAGCTCACCACGGACAGGGGGCACCTACAATGAGCAGTTCTTC
NA TRBJ2-3 NA TRBV6-5 CASTPGLSTDTQYF TGTGCCAGCACTCCCGGCCTCAGCACAGATACGCAGTATTTT
TRBD1 TRBJ1-5 NA TRBV6-6 CASSYRTGESNQPQHF TGTGCCAGCAGTTACCGGACAGGGGAAAGCAATCAGCCCCAGCATTTT
NA TRBJ1-2 NA TRBV6-5 CASNTGMNYGYTF TGTGCCAGCAATACCGGGATGAACTATGGCTACACCTTC
NA TRBJ1-6 NA TRBV10-3 CAISAVSYNSPLHF TGTGCCATCAGTGCGGTCTCCTATAATTCACCCCTCCACTTT
NA TRBJ2-7 NA TRBV5-8 CASSAEAASSAQYF TGTGCCAGCAGCGCCGAGGCGGCCTCATCGGCGCAGTACTTC
NA TRBJ2-7 once TRBV3-1/TRBV3-2 CASSQLRPSEQYF TGTGCCAGCAGCCAACTCCGACCCTCCGAGCAGTACTTC
NA TRBJ2-4 few TRBV27 CASSPNVALTKNIQYF TGTGCCAGCAGCCCGAACGTGGCTTTGACCAAAAACATTCAGTACTTC
TRBD1 TRBJ1-4 NA TRBV5-6 CASSWDRNEKLFF TGTGCCAGCAGCTGGGACAGGAATGAAAAACTGTTTTTT
TRBD1 TRBJ1-6 NA TRBV4-2 CASRRDSDYSPLHF TGTGCCAGCAGACGGGACAGCGACTATTCACCCCTCCACTTT
NA TRBJ2-7 NA TRBV10-1 CASSEGGYEQYF TGCGCCAGCTCTGAGGGGGGGTACGAGCAGTACTTC
NA TRBJ1-2 NA TRBV5-1 CASRGGYSRDGYTF TGCGCCAGCCGCGGGGGTTATAGCCGAGATGGCTACACCTTC
NA TRBJ1-2 NA TRBV29-1 CSVEPVLANYGYTF TGCAGCGTTGAACCGGTTCTCGCTAACTATGGCTACACCTTC
TRBD1 TRBJ1-6 NA TRBV5-1 CASSWGQGGNSPLHF TGCGCCAGCAGCTGGGGACAGGGAGGGAATTCACCCCTCCACTTT
NA TRBJ2-7 NA TRBV2 CASNERAQEQYF TGTGCCAGCAACGAAAGGGCTCAGGAGCAGTACTTC
TRBD2 TRBJ2-1 NA TRBV5-1 CASSLVRASGRRSYNEQFF TGCGCCAGCAGCTTGGTGAGGGCTAGCGGGAGACGCTCCTACAATGAGCAGTTCTTC
NA TRBJ2-7 once TRBV5-5 CASSYTYEQYF TGTGCCAGCAGCTACACCTACGAGCAGTACTTC
TRBD1 TRBJ1-1 NA TRBV5-6 CASSLEGGQNEAFF TGTGCCAGCAGCTTGGAAGGGGGACAGAATGAAGCTTTCTTT
NA TRBJ1-6 NA TRBV3-1/TRBV3-2 CASSQDNRARSPLHF TGTGCCAGCAGCCAAGATAATCGCGCGCGCTCACCCCTCCACTTT
NA TRBJ2-2 NA TRBV5-1 CASSFYGASGTGELFF TGCGCCAGCAGCTTTTACGGGGCCTCGGGCACCGGGGAGCTGTTTTTT
NA TRBJ1-3 NA TRBV3-1/TRBV3-2 CASSQVPGPGNTIYF TGTGCCAGCAGCCAAGTCCCAGGGCCGGGAAACACCATATATTTT
TRBD2 TRBJ2-5 NA TRBV2 CASSAPLREVRETQYF TGTGCCAGCAGTGCCCCCCTGCGGGAGGTGAGAGAGACCCAGTACTTC
NA TRBJ1-2 NA TRBV6-5 CASSYVGSAGYGYTF TGTGCCAGCAGTTACGTCGGCAGCGCCGGCTATGGCTACACCTTC